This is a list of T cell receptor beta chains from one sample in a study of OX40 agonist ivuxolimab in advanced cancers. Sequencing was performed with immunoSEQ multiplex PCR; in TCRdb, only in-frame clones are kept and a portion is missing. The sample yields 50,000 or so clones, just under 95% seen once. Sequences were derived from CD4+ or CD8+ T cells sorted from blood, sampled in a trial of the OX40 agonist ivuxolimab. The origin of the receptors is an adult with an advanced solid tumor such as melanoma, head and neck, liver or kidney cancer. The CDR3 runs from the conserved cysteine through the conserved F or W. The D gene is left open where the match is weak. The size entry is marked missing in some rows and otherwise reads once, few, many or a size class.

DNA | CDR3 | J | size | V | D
TGCGCCAGCAGCCAAGGACTAGCGGGAGGGGGAAGCACAGATACGCAGTATTTT | CASSQGLAGGGSTDTQYF | TRBJ2-3 | NA | TRBV4-3 | TRBD2
TGTGCCAGCAGTCCATTAGCGGGATTTCACAATGAGCAGTTCTTC | CASSPLAGFHNEQFF | TRBJ2-1 | NA | TRBV27 | TRBD2
TGCGCCAGCAGCCAATTATCAGCGGGAGCAGTAGAGACCCAGTACTTC | CASSQLSAGAVETQYF | TRBJ2-5 | NA | TRBV4-1 | TRBD2
TGTGCCAGTAGGGGCGCAGGGGATGAGCAGTACTTC | CASRGAGDEQYF | TRBJ2-7 | once | TRBV19 | NA
TGTGCCAGCAGCTTAACTAGCTCCTACAATGAGCAGTTCTTC | CASSLTSSYNEQFF | TRBJ2-1 | NA | TRBV7-9 | NA
TGCGCCAGCAGCCCCACGGGAGGATACTATGGCTACACCTTC | CASSPTGGYYGYTF | TRBJ1-2 | medium-sized | TRBV4-1 | NA
TGTGCCAGCAGTTTCCTCGGGGTAGCGGTATACAATGAGCAGTTCTTC | CASSFLGVAVYNEQFF | TRBJ2-1 | NA | TRBV28 | NA
TGTGCCAGCAGCGGGGACAGTTCTATGGAAAAACTGTTTTTT | CASSGDSSMEKLFF | TRBJ1-4 | NA | TRBV7-9 | TRBD1
TGTGCCAGCAGTGGCGCGCTATACGAGCAGTACTTC | CASSGALYEQYF | TRBJ2-7 | NA | TRBV2 | NA
TGTGCGGAGGGTGAAGACAATGAGCAGTTCTTC | CAEGEDNEQFF | TRBJ2-1 | NA | TRBV6-1 | NA
TGTGCCAGCAGCGTAGTGAGTCAAGAGACCCAGTACTTC | CASSVVSQETQYF | TRBJ2-5 | NA | TRBV9 | NA
TGTGCCAGCAAAGGGACAGGGTTACAGCCCCAGCATTTT | CASKGTGLQPQHF | TRBJ1-5 | NA | TRBV6-5 | TRBD1
TGTGCCAGCATGAAGGTAACAGGGGGCCCCAACGAGCAGTACTTC | CASMKVTGGPNEQYF | TRBJ2-7 | NA | TRBV7-9 | TRBD1
TGTGCCAGCAGCTTGGGACTAGCGGGAGTTACCTACGAGCAGTACTTC | CASSLGLAGVTYEQYF | TRBJ2-7 | NA | TRBV7-2 | TRBD2
TGTGCCAGCAGCGCCCCCGCATCGCCCCAGCATTTT | CASSAPASPQHF | TRBJ1-5 | NA | TRBV28 | NA